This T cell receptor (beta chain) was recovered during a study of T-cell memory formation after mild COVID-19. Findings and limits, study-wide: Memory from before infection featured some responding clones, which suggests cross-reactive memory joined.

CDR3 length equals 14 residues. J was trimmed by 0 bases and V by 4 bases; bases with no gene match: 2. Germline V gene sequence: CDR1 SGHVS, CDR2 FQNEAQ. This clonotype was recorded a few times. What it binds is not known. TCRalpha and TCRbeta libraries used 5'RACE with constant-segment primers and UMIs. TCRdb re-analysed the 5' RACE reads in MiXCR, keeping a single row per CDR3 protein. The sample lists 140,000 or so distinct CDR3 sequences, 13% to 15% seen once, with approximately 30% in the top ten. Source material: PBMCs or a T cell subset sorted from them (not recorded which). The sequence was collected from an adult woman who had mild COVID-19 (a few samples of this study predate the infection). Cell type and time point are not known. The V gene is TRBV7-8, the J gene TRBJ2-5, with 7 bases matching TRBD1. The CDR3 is CASSSQGYQETQYF. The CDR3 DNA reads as TGTGCCAGCAGCTCACAGGGGTACCAAGAGACCCAGTACTTC.